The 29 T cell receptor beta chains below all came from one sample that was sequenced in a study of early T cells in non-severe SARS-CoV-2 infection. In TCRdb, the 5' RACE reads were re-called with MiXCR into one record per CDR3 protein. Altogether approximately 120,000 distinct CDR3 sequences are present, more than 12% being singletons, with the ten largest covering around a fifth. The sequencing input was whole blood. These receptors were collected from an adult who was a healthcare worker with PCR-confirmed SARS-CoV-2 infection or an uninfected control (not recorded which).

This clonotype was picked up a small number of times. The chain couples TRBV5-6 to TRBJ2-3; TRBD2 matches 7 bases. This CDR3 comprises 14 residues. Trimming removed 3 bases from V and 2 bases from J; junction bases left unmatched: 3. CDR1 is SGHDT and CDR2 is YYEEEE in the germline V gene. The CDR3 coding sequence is TGTGCCAGCAGCTCTAGCGGCCCCACAGATACGCAGTATTTT. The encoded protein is CASSSSGPTDTQYF.

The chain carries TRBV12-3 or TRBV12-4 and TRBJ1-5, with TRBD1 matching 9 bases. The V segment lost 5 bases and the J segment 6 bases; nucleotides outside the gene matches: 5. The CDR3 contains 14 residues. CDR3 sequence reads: CASSRTGVIQPQHF. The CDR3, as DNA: TGTGCCAGCAGTCGGACAGGGGTTATTCAGCCCCAGCATTTT.

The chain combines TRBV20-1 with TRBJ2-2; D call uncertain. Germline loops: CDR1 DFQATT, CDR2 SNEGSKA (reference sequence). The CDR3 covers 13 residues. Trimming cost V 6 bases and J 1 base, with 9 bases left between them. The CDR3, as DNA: TGCAGTGCCAAATCACTGAACACCGGGGAGCTGTTTTTT. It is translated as CSAKSLNTGELFF.

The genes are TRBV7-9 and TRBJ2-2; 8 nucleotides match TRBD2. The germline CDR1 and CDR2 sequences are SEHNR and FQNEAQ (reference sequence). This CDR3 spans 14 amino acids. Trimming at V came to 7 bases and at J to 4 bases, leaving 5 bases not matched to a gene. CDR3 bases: TGTGCCAGCATTCGGACTAGCCTCACCGGGGAGCTGTTTTTT. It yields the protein CASIRTSLTGELFF.

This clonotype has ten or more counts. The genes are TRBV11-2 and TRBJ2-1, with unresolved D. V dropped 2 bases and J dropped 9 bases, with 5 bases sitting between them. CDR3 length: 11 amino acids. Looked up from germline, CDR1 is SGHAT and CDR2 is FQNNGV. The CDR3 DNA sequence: TGTGCCAGCAGCTTATTTACTGAGCAGTTCTTC. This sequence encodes CASSLFTEQFF.

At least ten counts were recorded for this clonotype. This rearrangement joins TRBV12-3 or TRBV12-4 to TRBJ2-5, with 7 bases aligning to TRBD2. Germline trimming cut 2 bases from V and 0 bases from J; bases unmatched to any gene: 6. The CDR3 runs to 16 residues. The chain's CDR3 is CASSLIASGNQETQYF. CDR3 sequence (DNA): TGTGCCAGCAGTTTAATTGCTAGCGGCAACCAAGAGACCCAGTACTTC.

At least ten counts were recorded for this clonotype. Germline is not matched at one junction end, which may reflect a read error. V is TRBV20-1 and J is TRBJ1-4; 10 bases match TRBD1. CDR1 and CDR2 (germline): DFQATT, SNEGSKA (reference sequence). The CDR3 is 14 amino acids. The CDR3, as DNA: TGCAGTGCTAGATCCTCGACAGGGGGCTTTGGAGAAACCTTT. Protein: CSARSSTGGFGETF.

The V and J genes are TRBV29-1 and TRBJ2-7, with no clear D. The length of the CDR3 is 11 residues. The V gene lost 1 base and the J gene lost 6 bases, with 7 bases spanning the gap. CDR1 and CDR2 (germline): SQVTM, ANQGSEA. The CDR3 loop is CSVEVSVEQYF. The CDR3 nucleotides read TGCAGCGTTGAAGTTTCCGTCGAGCAGTACTTC.

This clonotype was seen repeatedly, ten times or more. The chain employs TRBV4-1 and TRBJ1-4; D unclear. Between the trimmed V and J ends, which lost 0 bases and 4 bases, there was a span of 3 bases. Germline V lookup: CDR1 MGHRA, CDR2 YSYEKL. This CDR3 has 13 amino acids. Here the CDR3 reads CASSQESNEKLFF. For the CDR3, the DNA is TGCGCCAGCAGCCAAGAGAGTAATGAAAAACTGTTTTTT.

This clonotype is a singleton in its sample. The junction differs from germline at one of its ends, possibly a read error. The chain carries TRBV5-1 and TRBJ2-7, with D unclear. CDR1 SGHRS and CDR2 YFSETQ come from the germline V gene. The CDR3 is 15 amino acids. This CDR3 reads CANSLEGLSSYEQYF. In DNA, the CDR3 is TGCGCCAACAGCTTGGAAGGTCTCAGCTCCTACGAGCAGTACTTC.

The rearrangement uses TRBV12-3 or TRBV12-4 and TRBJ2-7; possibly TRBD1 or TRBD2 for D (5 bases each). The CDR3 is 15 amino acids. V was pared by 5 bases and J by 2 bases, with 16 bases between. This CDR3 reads CASSGDATSPYEQYF. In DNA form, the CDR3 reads TGTGCCAGCAGTGGGGACGCAACTTCCCCCTACGAGCAGTACTTC.

In DNA, the CDR3 is TGTGCCAGCACCCCTCCGCGGGGGACAGATACGCAGTATTTT. This encodes CASTPPRGTDTQYF. V usage is TRBV7-9 and J usage is TRBJ2-3; 7 positions agree with TRBD2. V shed 7 bases, J shed 3 bases, and the junction held 7 bases outside the gene matches. In germline, CDR1 is SEHNR, CDR2 FQNEAQ (reference sequence). The CDR3 consists of 14 residues. Full variable domain (remainder filled in from reference TRBV7-9 and TRBJ2-3): DTGVSQNPRHKITKRGQNVTFRCDPISEHNRLYWYRQTLGQGPEFLTYFQNEAQLEKSRLLSDRFSAERPKGSFSTLEIQRTEQGDSAMYLCASTPPRGTDTQYFGPGTRLTVL.

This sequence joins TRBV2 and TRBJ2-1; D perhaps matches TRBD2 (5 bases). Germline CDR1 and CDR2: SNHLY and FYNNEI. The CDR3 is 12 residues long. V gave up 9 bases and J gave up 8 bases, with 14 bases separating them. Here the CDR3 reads CARRIPGDEQFF. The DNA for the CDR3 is TGTGCCAGAAGAATCCCCGGGGATGAGCAGTTCTTC.

The CDR3 nucleotides read TGTGCCTGGAGTGTGTCCCACAGGTCGAAGCCACCCCTCCACTTT. As protein: CAWSVSHRSKPPLHF. The chain is built from TRBV30 and TRBJ1-6, with D possibly being TRBD1 (5 bases). CDR3 length: 15 residues. The germline gives CDR1 GTSNPN, CDR2 SVGIG (reference sequence). V was cut by 0 bases and J by 11 bases, with 17 bases left in between.

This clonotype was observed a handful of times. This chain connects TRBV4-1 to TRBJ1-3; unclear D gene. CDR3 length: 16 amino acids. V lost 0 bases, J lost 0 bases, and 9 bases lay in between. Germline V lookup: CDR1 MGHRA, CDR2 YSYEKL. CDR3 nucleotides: TGCGCCAGCAGCCAAGAAGGTATCGGCTCTGGAAACACCATATATTTT. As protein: CASSQEGIGSGNTIYF.

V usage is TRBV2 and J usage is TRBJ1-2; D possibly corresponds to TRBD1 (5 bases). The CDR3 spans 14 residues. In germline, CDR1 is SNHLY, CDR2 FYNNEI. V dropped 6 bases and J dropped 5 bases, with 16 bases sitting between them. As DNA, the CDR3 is TGTGCCAGCAGGCCCGCTCGGGCAGGGTATGGCTACACCTTC. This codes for CASRPARAGYGYTF.

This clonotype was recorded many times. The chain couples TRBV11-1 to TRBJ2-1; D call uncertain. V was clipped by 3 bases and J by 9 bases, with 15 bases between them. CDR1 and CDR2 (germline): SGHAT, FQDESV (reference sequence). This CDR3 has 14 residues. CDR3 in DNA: TGTGCCAGCAGCTTTAGTGAAGGTGTGGTTGAGCAGTTCTTC. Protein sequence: CASSFSEGVVEQFF.

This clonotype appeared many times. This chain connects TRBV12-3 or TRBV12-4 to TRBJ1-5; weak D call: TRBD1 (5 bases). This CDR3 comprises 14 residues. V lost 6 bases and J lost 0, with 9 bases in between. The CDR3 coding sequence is TGTGCCAGCAGCCGACAGATTAGCAATCAGCCCCAGCATTTT. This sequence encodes CASSRQISNQPQHF.

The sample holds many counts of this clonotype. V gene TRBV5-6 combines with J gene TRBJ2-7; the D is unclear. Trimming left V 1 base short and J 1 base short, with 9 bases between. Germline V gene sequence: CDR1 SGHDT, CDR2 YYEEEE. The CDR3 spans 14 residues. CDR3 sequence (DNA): TGTGCCAGCAGCTTGAACAGTCGTTCCTACGAGCAGTACTTC. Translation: CASSLNSRSYEQYF.

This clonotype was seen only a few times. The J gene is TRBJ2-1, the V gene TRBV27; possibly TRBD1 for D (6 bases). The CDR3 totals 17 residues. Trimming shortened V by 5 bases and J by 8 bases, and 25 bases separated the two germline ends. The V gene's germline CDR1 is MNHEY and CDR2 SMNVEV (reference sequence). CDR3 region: CASSPQSPGHGFYEQFF. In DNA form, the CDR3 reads TGTGCCAGCAGTCCACAATCTCCGGGACACGGATTTTATGAGCAGTTCTTC.

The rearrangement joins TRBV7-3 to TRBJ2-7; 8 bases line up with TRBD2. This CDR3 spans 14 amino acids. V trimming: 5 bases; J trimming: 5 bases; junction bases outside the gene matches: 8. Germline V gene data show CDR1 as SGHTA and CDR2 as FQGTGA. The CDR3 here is CASSLRGLVDEQYF. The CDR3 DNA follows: TGTGCCAGCAGCCTCCGGGGACTAGTTGACGAGCAGTACTTC. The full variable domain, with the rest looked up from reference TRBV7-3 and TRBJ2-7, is GAGVSQTPSNKVTEKGKYVELRCDPISGHTALYWYRQSLGQGPEFLIYFQGTGAADDSGLPNDRFFAVRPEGSVSTLKIQRTERGDSAVYLCASSLRGLVDEQYFGPGTRLTVT.

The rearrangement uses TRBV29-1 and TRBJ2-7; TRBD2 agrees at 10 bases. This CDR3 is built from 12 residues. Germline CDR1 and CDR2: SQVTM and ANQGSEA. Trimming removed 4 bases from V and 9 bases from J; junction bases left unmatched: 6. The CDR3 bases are TGCAGCGTTGTCGGGACTAGCGAGGCGCAGTACTTC. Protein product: CSVVGTSEAQYF.

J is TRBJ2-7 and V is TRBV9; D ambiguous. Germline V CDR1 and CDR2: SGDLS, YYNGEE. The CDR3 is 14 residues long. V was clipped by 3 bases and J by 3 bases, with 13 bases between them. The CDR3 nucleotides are TGTGCCAGCAGCGCAACACAAGATAACTACGAGCAGTACTTC. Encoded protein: CASSATQDNYEQYF.

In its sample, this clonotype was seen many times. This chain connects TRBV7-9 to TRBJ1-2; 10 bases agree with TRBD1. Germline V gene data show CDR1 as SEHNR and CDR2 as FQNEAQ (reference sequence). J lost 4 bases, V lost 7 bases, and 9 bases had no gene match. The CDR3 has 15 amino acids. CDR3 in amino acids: CASIHGTGVAYGYTF. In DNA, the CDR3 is TGTGCCAGCATACACGGGACAGGGGTCGCCTATGGCTACACCTTC.

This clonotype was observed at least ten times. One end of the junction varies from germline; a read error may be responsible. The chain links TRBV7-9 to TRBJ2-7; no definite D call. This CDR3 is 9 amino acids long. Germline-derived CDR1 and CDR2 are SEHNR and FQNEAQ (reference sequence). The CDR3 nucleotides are TGTGCCAGCAGCTCCCCGCTCGTCTTC. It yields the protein CASSSPLVF.

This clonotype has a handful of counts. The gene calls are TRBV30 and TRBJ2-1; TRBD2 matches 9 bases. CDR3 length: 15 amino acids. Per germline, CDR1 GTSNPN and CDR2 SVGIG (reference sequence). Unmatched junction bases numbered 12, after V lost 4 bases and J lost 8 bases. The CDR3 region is CAWKKLVAGVHEQFF. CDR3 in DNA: TGTGCCTGGAAAAAGCTGGTAGCGGGGGTCCATGAGCAGTTCTTC.

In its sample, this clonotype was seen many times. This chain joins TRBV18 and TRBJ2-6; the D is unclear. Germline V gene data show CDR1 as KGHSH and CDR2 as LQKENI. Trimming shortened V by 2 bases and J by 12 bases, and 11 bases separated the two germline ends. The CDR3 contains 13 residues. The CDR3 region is CASSPRTEFVLTF. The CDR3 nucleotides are TGTGCCAGCTCACCAAGGACGGAATTCGTCCTGACTTTC.

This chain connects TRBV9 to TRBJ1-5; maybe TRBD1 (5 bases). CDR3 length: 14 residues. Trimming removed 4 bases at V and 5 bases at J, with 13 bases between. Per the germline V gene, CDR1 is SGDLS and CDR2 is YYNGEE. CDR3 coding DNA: TGTGCCAGCAGCCCTAGGGGTAACGATCAGCCCCAGCATTTT. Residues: CASSPRGNDQPQHF.

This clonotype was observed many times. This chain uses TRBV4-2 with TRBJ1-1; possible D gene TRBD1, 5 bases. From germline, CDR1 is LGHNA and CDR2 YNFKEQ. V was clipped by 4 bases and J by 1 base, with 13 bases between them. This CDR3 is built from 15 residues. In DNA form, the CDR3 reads TGTGCCAGCAGCCCTCAGGGATCCTCGAACACTGAAGCTTTCTTT. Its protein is CASSPQGSSNTEAFF.